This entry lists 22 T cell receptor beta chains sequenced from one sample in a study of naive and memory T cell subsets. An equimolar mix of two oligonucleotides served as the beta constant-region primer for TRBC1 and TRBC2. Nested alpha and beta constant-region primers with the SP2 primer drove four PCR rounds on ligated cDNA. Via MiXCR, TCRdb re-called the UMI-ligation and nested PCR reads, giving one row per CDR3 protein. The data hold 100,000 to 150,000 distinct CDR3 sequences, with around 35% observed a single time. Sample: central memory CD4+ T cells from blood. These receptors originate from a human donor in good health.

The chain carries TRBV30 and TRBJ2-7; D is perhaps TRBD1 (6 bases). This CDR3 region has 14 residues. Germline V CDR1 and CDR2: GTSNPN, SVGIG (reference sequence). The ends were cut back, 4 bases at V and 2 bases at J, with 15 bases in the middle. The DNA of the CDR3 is TGTGCCTGGACTAAGAGGGGACAAGCCTACGAGCAGTACTTC. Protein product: CAWTKRGQAYEQYF. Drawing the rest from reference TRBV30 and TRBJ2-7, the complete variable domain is SQTIHQWPATLVQPVGSPLSLECTVEGTSNPNLYWYRQAAGRGLQLLFYSVGIGQISSEVPQNLSASRPQDRQFILSSKKLLLSDSGFYLCAWTKRGQAYEQYFGPGTRLTVT.

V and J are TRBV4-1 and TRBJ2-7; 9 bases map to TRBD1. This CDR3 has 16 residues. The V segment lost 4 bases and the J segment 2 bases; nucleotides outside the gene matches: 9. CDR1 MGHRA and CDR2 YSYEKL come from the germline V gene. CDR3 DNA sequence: TGCGCCAGCAGCCCTACCGGGACAGGGATCACCTACGAGCAGTACTTC. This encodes CASSPTGTGITYEQYF.

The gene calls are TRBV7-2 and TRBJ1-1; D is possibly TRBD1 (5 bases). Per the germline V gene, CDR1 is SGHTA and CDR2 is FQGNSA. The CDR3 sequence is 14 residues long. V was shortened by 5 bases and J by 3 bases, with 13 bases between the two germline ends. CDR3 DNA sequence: TGTGCCAGCAGCACCCGACAGACCTACACTGAAGCTTTCTTT. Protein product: CASSTRQTYTEAFF.

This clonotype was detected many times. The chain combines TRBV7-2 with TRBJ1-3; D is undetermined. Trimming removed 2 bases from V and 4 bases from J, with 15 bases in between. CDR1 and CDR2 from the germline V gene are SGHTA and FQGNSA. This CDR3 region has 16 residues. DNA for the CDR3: TGTGCCAGCAGCTTACTTCTGTCGGCGGCAGGAAACACCATATATTTT. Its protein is CASSLLLSAAGNTIYF.

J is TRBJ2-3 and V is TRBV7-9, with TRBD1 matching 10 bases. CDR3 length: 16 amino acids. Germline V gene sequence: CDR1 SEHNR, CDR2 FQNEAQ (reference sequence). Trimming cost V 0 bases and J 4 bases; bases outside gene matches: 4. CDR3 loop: CASSLAGTGASDTQYF. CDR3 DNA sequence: TGTGCCAGCAGCTTAGCCGGGACAGGGGCGTCAGATACGCAGTATTTT.

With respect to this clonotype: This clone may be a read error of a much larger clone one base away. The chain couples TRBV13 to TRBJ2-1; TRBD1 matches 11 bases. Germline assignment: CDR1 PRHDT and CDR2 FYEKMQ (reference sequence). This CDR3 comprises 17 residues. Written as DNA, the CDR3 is TGTGCCGGCAGTTGGGACAGGGGGTCGAGCTCCTACAATGAGCAGTTCTTC. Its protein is CAGSWDRGSSSYNEQFF.

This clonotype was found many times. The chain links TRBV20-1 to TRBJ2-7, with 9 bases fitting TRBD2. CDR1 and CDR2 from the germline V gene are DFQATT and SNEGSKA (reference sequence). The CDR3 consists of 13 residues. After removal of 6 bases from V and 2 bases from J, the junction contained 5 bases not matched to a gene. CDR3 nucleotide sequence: TGCAGTGCCCGAAGGACTAGCGCCTACGAGCAGTACTTC. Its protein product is CSARRTSAYEQYF.

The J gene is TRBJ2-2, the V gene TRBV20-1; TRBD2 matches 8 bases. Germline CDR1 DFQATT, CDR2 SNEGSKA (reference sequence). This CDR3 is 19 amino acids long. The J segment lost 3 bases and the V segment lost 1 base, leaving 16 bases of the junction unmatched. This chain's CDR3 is CSARVDRVHSGGYTGELFF. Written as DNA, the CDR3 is TGCAGTGCTAGAGTGGATAGAGTACACAGCGGGGGATACACCGGGGAGCTGTTTTTT.

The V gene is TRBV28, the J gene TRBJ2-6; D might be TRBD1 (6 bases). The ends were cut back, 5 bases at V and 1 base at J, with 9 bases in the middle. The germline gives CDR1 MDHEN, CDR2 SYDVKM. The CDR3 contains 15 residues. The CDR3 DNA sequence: TGTGCCAGCAGTGGGGGCCTTTCTGGGGCCAACGTCCTGACTTTC. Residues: CASSGGLSGANVLTF.

The CDR3 loop is CASSPQVSTSGTYNEQFF. DNA for the CDR3: TGCGCCAGCAGCCCACAGGTTTCGACTAGCGGGACATACAATGAGCAGTTCTTC. The chain employs TRBV5-1 and TRBJ2-1; TRBD2 matches at 11 bases. From germline, CDR1 is SGHRS and CDR2 YFSETQ. Losses at the gene ends were 4 bases for V and 4 bases for J; bases not matched to a gene: 13. The CDR3 loop spans 18 amino acids.

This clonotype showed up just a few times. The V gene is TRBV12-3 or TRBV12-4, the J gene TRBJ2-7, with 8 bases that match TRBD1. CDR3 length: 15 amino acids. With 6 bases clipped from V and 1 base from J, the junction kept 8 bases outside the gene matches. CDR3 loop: CASSPGTGFSYEQYF. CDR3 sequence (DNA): TGTGCCAGCAGCCCCGGGACAGGATTTTCCTACGAGCAGTACTTC.

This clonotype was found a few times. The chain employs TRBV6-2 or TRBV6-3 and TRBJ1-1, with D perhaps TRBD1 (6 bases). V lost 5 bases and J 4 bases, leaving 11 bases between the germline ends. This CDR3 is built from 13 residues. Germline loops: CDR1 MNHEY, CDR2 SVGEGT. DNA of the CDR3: TGTGCCAGCAGTAGGCCGGGGGCCACTGAAGCTTTCTTT. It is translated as CASSRPGATEAFF.

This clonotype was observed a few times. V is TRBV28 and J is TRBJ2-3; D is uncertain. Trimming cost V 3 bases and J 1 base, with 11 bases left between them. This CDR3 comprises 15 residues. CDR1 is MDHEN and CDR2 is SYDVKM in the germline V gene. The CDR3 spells CASSFSQARTDTQYF. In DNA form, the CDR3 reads TGTGCCAGCAGTTTTAGCCAGGCCCGCACAGATACGCAGTATTTT.

The DNA for the CDR3 is TGCGCCAGCAGCCAAGCACGGTTAAGGCTCTCTGGGGCCAACGTCCTGACTTTC. This translates into CASSQARLRLSGANVLTF. The genes are TRBV4-1 and TRBJ2-6; D is undetermined. Germline V lookup: CDR1 MGHRA, CDR2 YSYEKL. The CDR3 runs to 18 residues. Between the trimmed V and J ends, which lost 1 base and 0 bases, there was a span of 13 bases.

The CDR3 protein is CSVAEGWGEQYF. The CDR3 DNA follows: TGCAGCGTTGCAGAGGGATGGGGCGAGCAGTACTTC. V and J are TRBV29-1 and TRBJ2-7, with D maybe TRBD2 (5 bases). Trimming left V 4 bases short and J 6 bases short, with 13 bases between. The CDR3 extends over 12 amino acids. The germline gives CDR1 SQVTM, CDR2 ANQGSEA.

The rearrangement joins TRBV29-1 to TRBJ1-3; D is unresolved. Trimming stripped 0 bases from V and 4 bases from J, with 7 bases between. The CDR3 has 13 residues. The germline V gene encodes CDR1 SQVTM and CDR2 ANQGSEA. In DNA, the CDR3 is TGCAGCGTTGAAGATCGCAGAGGAAACACCATATATTTT. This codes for CSVEDRRGNTIYF. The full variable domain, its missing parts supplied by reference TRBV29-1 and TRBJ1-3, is SAVISQKPSRDICQRGTSLTIQCQVDSQVTMMFWYRQQPGQSLTLIATANQGSEATYESGFVIDKFPISRPNLTFSTLTVSNMSPEDSSIYLCSVEDRRGNTIYFGEGSWLTVV.

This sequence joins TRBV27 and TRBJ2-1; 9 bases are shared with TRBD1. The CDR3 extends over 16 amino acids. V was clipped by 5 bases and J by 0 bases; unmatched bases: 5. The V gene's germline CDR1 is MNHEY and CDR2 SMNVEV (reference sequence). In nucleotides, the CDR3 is TGTGCCAGCAGTGCCGGACAGGGGAGCTCCTACAATGAGCAGTTCTTC. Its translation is CASSAGQGSSYNEQFF.

The CDR3, as DNA: TGCGCCAGCAGCCAAGAAAGGGGTAATTCACCCCTCCACTTT. This sequence encodes CASSQERGNSPLHF. This sequence joins TRBV4-1 and TRBJ1-6, with D tentatively TRBD1 (5 bases). The germline V and J ends were trimmed by 0 bases and 6 bases, with 6 bases remaining between them. The CDR3 runs to 14 residues. CDR1 and CDR2 (germline): MGHRA, YSYEKL.

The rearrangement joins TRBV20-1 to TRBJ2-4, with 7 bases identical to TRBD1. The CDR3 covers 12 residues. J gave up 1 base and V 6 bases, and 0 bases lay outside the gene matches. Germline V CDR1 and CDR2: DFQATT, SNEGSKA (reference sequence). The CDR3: CSADRAKNIQYF. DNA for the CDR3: TGCAGTGCGGACAGGGCCAAAAACATTCAGTACTTC.

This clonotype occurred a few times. CDR3: CASRTPGGAAGANVLTF. CDR3 coding DNA: TGTGCCAGCAGAACCCCGGGGGGCGCGGCTGGGGCCAACGTCCTGACTTTC. The chain uses TRBV12-3 or TRBV12-4 and TRBJ2-6; a weak D match, TRBD2 (7 bases). V gave up 6 bases and J gave up 2 bases, with 17 bases separating them. The CDR3 has 17 residues.

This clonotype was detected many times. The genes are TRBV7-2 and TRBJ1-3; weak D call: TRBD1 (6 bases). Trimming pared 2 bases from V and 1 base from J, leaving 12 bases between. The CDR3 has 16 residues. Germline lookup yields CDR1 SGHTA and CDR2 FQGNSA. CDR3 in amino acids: CASSLSQGRSGNTIYF. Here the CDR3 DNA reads TGTGCCAGCAGCTTATCCCAGGGGCGATCTGGAAACACCATATATTTT. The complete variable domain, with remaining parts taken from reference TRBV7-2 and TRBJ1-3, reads GAGVSQSPSNKVTEKGKDVELRCDPISGHTALYWYRQSLGQGLEFLIYFQGNSAPDKSGLPSDRFSAERTGGSVSTLTIQRTQQEDSAVYLCASSLSQGRSGNTIYFGEGSWLTVV.

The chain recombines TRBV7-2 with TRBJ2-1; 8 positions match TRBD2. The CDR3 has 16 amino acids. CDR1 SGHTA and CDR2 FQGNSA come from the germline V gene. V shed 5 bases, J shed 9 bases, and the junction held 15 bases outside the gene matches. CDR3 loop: CASSAGGTRRGGEQFF. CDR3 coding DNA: TGTGCCAGCAGCGCTGGGGGGACTAGAAGAGGTGGTGAGCAGTTCTTC. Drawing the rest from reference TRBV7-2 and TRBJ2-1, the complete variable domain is GAGVSQSPSNKVTEKGKDVELRCDPISGHTALYWYRQSLGQGLEFLIYFQGNSAPDKSGLPSDRFSAERTGGSVSTLTIQRTQQEDSAVYLCASSAGGTRRGGEQFFGPGTRLTVL.